This T cell receptor beta chain is drawn from a study of blood T cell repertoires in COVID-19. Study background: T cells, B-cell-depleted T cells, or PBMCs supplied cDNA or gDNA.

J gave up 2 bases and V 4 bases, and 15 bases lay outside the gene matches. The CDR3 consists of 18 residues. The germline V gene has CDR1 SGHTA and CDR2 FQGNSA. Some clones are missing from TCRdb's copy, which holds only in-frame ones; the method was immunoSEQ multiplex PCR. The table lists just under 85,000 clones, around 82% of them singletons. The sequenced material came from peripheral blood. The rearrangement uses TRBV7-2 and TRBJ2-7; 9 nucleotides line up with TRBD1. The TCR originated in a woman aged 60-75 years with acute or convalescent COVID-19. The CDR3 is CASSSQGVDRGRPYEQYF. In DNA form, the CDR3 reads TGTGCCAGCAGCTCTCAGGGGGTAGACAGGGGGAGGCCCTACGAGCAGTACTTC.